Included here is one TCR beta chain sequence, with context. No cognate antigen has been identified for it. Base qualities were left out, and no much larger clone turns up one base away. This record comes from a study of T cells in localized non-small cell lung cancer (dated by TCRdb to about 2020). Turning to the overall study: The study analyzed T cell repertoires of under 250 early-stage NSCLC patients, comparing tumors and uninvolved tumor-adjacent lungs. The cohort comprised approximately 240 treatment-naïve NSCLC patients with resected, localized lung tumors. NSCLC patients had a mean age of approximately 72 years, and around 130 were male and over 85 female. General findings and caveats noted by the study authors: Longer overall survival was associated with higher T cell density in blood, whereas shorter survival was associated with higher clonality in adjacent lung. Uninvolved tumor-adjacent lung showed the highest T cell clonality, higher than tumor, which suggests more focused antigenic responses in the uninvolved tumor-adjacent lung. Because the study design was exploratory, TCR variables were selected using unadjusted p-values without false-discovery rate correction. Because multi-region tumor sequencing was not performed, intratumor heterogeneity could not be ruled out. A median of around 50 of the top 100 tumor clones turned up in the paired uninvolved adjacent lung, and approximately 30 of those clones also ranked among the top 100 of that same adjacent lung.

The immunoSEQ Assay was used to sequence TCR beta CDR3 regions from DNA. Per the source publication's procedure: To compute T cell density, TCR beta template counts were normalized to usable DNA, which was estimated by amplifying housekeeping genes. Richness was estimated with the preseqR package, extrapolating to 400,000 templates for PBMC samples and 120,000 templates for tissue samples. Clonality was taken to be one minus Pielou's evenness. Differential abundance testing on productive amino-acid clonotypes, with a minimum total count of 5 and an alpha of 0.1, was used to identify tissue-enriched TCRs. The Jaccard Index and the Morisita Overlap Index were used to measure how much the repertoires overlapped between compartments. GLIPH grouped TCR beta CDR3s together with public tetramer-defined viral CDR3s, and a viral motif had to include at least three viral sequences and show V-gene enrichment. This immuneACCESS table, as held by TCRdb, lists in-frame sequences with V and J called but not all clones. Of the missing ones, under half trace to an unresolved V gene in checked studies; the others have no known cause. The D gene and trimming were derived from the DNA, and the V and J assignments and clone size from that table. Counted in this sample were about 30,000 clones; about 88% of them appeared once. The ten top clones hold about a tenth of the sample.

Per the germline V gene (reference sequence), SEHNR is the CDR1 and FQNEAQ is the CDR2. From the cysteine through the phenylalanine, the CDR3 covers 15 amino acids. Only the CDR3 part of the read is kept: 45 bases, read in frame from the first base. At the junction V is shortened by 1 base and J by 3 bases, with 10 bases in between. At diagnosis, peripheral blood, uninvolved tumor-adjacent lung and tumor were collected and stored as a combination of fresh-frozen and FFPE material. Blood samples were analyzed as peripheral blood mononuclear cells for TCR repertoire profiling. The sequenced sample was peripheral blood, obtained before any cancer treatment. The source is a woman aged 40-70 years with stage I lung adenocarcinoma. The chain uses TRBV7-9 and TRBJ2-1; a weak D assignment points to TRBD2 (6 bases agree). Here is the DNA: TGTGCCAGCAGCTTAGTACTAGCCGGCTACAATGAGCAGTTCTTC. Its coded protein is CASSLVLAGYNEQFF.